Below, one T cell receptor beta chain is given with its context. The target antigen is unknown. Looked up from germline, CDR1 is SGHNT and CDR2 is YYREEE (reference sequence). The V end lost 4 bases, the J end lost 7 bases, and 9 bases lay between the germline ends. CDR3 size: 11 residues. Sequencing used immunoSEQ multiplex PCR; TCRdb keeps in-frame clones, though not all of them. The sample contains 85,000 to 130,000 clones, 65% to 85% of which appear only once. The data are from a study of PD-1 blockade in mismatch repair-deficient tumors. Study-wide findings and caveats: After pembrolizumab, tumor-resident clones rose rapidly, then generally contracted before radiologic responses.

Mismatch repair deficiency was confirmed in all patients, by PCR or immunohistochemistry. This receptor was identified in an adult with mismatch repair-deficient cancer. The V call is TRBV5-4, the J call TRBJ2-7, with TRBD2 as a possible D gene (5 bases). The sample here was peripheral blood, taken roughly 35 weeks after starting pembrolizumab. Here the CDR3 reads CASSAGPEQYF. In DNA form, the CDR3 reads TGTGCCAGCAGCGCGGGCCCAGAGCAGTACTTC.